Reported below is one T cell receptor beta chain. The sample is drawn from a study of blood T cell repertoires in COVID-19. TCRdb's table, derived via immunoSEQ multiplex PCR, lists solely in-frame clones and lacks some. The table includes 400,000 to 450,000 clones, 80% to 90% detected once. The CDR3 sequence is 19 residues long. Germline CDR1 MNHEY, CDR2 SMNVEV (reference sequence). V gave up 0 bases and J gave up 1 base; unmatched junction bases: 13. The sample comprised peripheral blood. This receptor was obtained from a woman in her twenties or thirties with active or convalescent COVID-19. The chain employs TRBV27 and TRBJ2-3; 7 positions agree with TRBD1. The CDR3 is CASSLSAVGTDPGTDTQYF. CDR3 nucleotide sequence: TGTGCCAGCAGTTTATCGGCGGTAGGGACAGACCCTGGCACAGATACGCAGTATTTT.